A single sample is the source of the 9 T cell receptor delta chains below, sequenced in a study of gamma-delta chains in newborns, infants, children. TCRdb used CATT to re-call clones from the reads. The profile shows 15,000 or so delta-chain clones, 7.3% of them singletons. Specimen: blood. Every receptor here comes from a child who was a newborn, infant or young child, either healthy, febrile or measles-vaccinated (not recorded which).

In regard to this clone: This may stem from a read error, because a much larger clone lies one nucleotide away. The V and J genes are TRDV2 and TRDJ3, with 10 bases fitting TRDD3. J gave up 0 bases and V 0 bases, and 10 bases lay outside the gene matches. Germline CDR1 and CDR2: GEAIGNYY and EKD. The CDR3 length is 21 residues. CDR3 loop: CACDTLTGGCADSWDTRQMFF. CDR3 DNA: TGTGCCTGTGACACCCTTACTGGGGGATGCGCGGACTCCTGGGACACCCGACAGATGTTTTTC.

This clone was detected only a few times. This chain links TRDV2 with TRDJ2; 9 bases map to TRDD3. V shed 3 bases, J shed 3 bases, and the junction held 7 bases outside the gene matches. Per the germline V gene, CDR1 is GEAIGNYY and CDR2 is EKD. The CDR3 is made up of 16 amino acids. CDR3 DNA: TGTGCCTGTGACCTCATGGGGGATAGTCTGACAGCACAACTCTTCTTT. Its protein product is CACDLMGDSLTAQLFF.

With regard to this clone: A much larger clonotype is one base distant, so this may be a read error. The sample carries other DNA sequences with the same CDR3. The chain combines TRDV2 with TRDJ2, with 10 bases that match TRDD3. The CDR3 totals 18 residues. V lost 7 bases and J lost 0; bases outside the gene matches: 13. Germline V gives CDR1 GEAIGNYY, CDR2 EKD. Written as DNA, the CDR3 is TGTGCCTGCGACCCCTTACTGGGGGATGGGGCTTTGACAGCACAACTCTTCTTT. Its protein product is CACDPLLGDGALTAQLFF.

This clone has more than one count but fewer than ten. This chain uses TRDV2 with TRDJ1; TRDD3 agrees at 10 bases. The J segment lost 6 bases and the V segment lost 3 bases, leaving 3 bases of the junction unmatched. In germline, CDR1 is GEAIGNYY, CDR2 EKD. This CDR3 has 13 residues. CDR3 nucleotides: TGTGCCTGTGACGTACTGGGGGATTATAAACTCATCTTT. Its translation is CACDVLGDYKLIF.

As to this clone: The protein held in TCRdb is that of a much larger clone and does not match this DNA's translation at residue 6, likely because of a read error; the protein shown is translated from the DNA. This chain uses TRDV2 with TRDJ3, with TRDD3 identical over 8 bases. V was clipped by 3 bases and J by 2 bases; unmatched bases: 5. CDR3 length equals 17 residues. Germline CDR1 is GEAIGNYY and CDR2 is EKD. CDR3 sequence: CACDVPGDTWDTRQMFF. For the CDR3, the DNA is TGTGCCTGTGACGTACCGGGGGATACCTGGGACACCCGACAGATGTTTTTC.

This clone was detected a few times. The protein TCRdb lists belongs to a much larger clone and differs from this DNA's translation at residue 10, which points to a read error; the protein shown is made from the DNA. The chain couples TRDV2 to TRDJ3; 10 nucleotides match TRDD3. CDR3 length: 17 residues. Germline V CDR1 and CDR2: GEAIGNYY, EKD. The CDR3 DNA follows: TGTGCCTGTGACACTGGGGGATACTCCTTGGACACCCGACAGATGTTTTTC. Its translation is CACDTGGYSLDTRQMFF.

By sample fraction, this clone is large (0.1 to 1%). This sample includes further DNA sequences coding for the same CDR3. The chain recombines TRDV2 with TRDJ2; 9 positions match TRDD3. The J segment lost 4 bases and the V segment lost 2 bases, leaving 1 base of the junction unmatched. Germline V CDR1 and CDR2: GEAIGNYY, EKD. The CDR3 is 14 amino acids. CDR3 sequence: CACDILGETAQLFF. The DNA of the CDR3 is TGTGCCTGTGACATACTGGGGGAGACAGCACAACTCTTCTTT.

The rearrangement uses TRDV2 and TRDJ3, with TRDD3 matching 9 bases. The germline V gene encodes CDR1 GEAIGNYY and CDR2 EKD. The CDR3 is 18 amino acids. Trimming cost V 0 bases and J 1 base; bases outside gene matches: 3. As DNA, the CDR3 is TGTGCCTGTGACACCTGGGGGGATACTTCCTGGGACACCCGACAGATGTTTTTC. Amino acids: CACDTWGDTSWDTRQMFF.

This clone was picked up a small number of times. TCRdb shows a much larger clone's protein in place of this DNA's translation, and the two differ at residue 6, likely through a read error; the protein shown is translated from the DNA. This chain uses TRDV2 with TRDJ2; D is ambiguous. Germline V CDR1 and CDR2: GEAIGNYY, EKD. V was trimmed by 3 bases and J by 0 bases, leaving 16 bases between them. The CDR3 loop spans 17 amino acids. The CDR3 spells CACDSPVGSPLTAQLFF. CDR3 sequence (DNA): TGTGCCTGTGACTCCCCTGTGGGTTCTCCTTTGACAGCACAACTCTTCTTT.